The clone carrying this TCR beta chain was found once. From germline, CDR1 is MDHEN and CDR2 SYDVKM. V gave up 8 bases and J gave up 7 bases; unmatched junction bases: 11. The CDR3 length is 15 residues. The sample belongs to a study of cytomegalovirus exposure and HLA in healthy donors. Study-level information: The use of the same platform for the 110 or so validation repertoires and the roughly 680 first-cohort repertoires was reported by a later analysis.

TCRdb keeps only in-frame clones here, not all; method: immunoSEQ multiplex PCR. The repertoire includes about 120,000 clones, 75% to 90% of them detected once, and approximately 1% sits in the top ten. The gene calls are TRBV28 and TRBJ1-6, with 7 bases lining up with TRBD1. Sequencing used PBMCs. The sequence was collected from a woman younger than 30 in good health and CMV-seronegative. Here the CDR3 DNA reads TGTGCCAGCGTGGCAGGGGGAATATCAAATTCACCCCTCCACTTT. Translating gives CASVAGGISNSPLHF.